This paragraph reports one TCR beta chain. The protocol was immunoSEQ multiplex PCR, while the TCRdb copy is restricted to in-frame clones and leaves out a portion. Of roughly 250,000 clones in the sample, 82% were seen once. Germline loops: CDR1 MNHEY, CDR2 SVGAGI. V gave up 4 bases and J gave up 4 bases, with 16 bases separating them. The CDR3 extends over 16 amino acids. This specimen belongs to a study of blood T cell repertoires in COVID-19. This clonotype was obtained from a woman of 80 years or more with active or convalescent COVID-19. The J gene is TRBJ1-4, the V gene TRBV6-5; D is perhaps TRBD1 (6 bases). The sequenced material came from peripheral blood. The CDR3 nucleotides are TGTGCCAGCAGTTTTGGCCGCCGACAGGATAATGAAAAACTGTTTTTT. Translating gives CASSFGRRQDNEKLFF.